This is a list of T cell receptor beta chains from one sample in a study of identical twins. TCRdb analysed the 5' RACE reads with MiXCR anew, one entry per CDR3 protein. Of approximately 280,000 distinct CDR3 sequences in the sample, under 9% were seen once. These data are also associated with another study on yellow fever vaccine responses in identical twins.

Input material: memory (CD45RO+) T cells sorted from blood. Receptor source: a young woman in good health. The CDR3 runs from the conserved cysteine through the conserved F or W. The D gene is left open where the match is weak. Expanded clones get a size class; other rows say once, few or many, or leave the size out.

TRBD2	many	TRBV5-1	TRBJ2-2	TGCGCCAGCAGCTCGGTAGCGGGGAACACCGGGGAGCTGTTTTTT	CASSSVAGNTGELFF
TRBD2	medium-sized	TRBV10-3	TRBJ2-5	TGTGCCATCCTCGACCCAACTAGCGGGGGGCCCTTAAAAGAGACCCAGTACTTC	CAILDPTSGGPLKETQYF
-	few	TRBV18	TRBJ2-2	TGTGCCAGCTCACCAGAGACCGGGGAGCTGTTTTTT	CASSPETGELFF
-	few	TRBV20-1	TRBJ2-1	TGCAGTACGGAGAGGACGGTCGGGTATGAGCAGTTCTTC	CSTERTVGYEQFF
-	many	TRBV6-2/TRBV6-3	TRBJ1-1	TGTGCCAGCAGTTATTCGATCACTGAAGCTTTCTTT	CASSYSITEAFF
TRBD2	-	TRBV11-2	TRBJ2-1	TGTGCCAGCAGCTTAGTTTTTAGCGGGGGCTACAATGAGCAGTTCTTC	CASSLVFSGGYNEQFF
TRBD1	few	TRBV3-1	TRBJ1-2	TGTGCCAGCAGCCAAGTGGGAACAGGGGACTATGGCTACACCTTC	CASSQVGTGDYGYTF
-	-	TRBV2	TRBJ2-7	TGTGCCAGCACCGCTATAACAGGGTCCCCCGGATTGCAGTACTTC	CASTAITGSPGLQYF
-	many	TRBV5-1	TRBJ1-5	TGCGCCAGCAGCTACGGGGCTGATCAGCCCCAGCATTTT	CASSYGADQPQHF
-	-	TRBV28	TRBJ1-1	TGTGCCAGCTCCTGGGGGGGGGTGAACACTGAAGCTTTCTTT	CASSWGGVNTEAFF
-	-	TRBV6-1	TRBJ2-1	TGTGCCAGCATTGGGGACACCACATCAGGGGAGCAGTTCTTC	CASIGDTTSGEQFF
TRBD2	-	TRBV12-3/TRBV12-4	TRBJ2-4	TGTGCCAGCAGTTTAGAGGGCACTAGCGGAGTAGCCAAAAACATTCAGTACTTC	CASSLEGTSGVAKNIQYF
TRBD1	few	TRBV6-2/TRBV6-3	TRBJ1-2	TGTGCCAGCAGTAACGACAGGGCAAACTATGGCTACACCTTC	CASSNDRANYGYTF
TRBD2	-	TRBV10-1	TRBJ2-5	TGCGCCTACACAGGGCCCTGGCGGAGGTCCCCACTAGCGGTCGAACAAGAGACCCAGTACTTC	CAYTGPWRRSPLAVEQETQYF
-	-	TRBV20-1	TRBJ2-7	TGCAGTGCCCGGGACGGTCAAGTAGGCGAGCAGTACTTC	CSARDGQVGEQYF
-	many	TRBV10-2	TRBJ1-6	TGCGCCAGCAGTGAGAATTCTAATTCACCCCTCCACTTT	CASSENSNSPLHF
-	many	TRBV6-1	TRBJ1-5	TGTGCCAGCAGTGCCAGTTGGGGAATGGGGGGCAATCAGCCCCAGCATTTT	CASSASWGMGGNQPQHF
-	-	TRBV7-2	TRBJ2-1	TGTGCCAGCAGCTTAGCCCCAATATCCTACAATGAGCAGTTCTTC	CASSLAPISYNEQFF